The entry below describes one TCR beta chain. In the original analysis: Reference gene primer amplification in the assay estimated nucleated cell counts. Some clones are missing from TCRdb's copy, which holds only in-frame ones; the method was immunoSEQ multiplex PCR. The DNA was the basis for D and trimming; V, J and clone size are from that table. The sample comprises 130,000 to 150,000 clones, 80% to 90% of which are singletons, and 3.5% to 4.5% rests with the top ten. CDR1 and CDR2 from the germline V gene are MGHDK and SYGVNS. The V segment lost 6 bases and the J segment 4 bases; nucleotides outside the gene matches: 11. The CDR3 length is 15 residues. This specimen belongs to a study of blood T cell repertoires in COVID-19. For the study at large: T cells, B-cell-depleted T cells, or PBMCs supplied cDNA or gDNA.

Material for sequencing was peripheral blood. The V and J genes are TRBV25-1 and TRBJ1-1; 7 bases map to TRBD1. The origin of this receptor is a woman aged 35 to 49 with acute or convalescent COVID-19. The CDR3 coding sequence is TGTGCCAGCAGCTTTACCGGGCAGGGGGGCACTGAAGCTTTCTTT. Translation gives CASSFTGQGGTEAFF.